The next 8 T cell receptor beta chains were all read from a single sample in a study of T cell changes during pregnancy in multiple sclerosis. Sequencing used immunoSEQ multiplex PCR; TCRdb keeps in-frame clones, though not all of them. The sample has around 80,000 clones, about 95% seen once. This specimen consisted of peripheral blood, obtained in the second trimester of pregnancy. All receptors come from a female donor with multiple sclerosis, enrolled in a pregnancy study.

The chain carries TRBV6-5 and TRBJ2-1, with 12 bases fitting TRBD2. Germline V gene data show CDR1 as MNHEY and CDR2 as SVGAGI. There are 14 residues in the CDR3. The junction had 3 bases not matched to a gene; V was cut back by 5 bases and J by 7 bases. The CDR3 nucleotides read TGTGCCAGCAGTACTAGCGGGAGGATGAATGAGCAGTTCTTC. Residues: CASSTSGRMNEQFF.

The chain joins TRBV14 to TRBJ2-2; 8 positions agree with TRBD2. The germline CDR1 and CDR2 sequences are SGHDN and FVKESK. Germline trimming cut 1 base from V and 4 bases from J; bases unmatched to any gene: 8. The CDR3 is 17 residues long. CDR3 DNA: TGTGCCAGCAGCCAAGGGCCGGTAGCGGGATTCACCGGGGAGCTGTTTTTT. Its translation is CASSQGPVAGFTGELFF.

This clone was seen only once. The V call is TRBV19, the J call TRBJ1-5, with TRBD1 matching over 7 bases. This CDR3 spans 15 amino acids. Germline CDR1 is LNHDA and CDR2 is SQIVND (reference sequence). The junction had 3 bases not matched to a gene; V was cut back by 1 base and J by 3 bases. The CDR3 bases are TGTGCCAGTAGTATAGTGACAGGGTTCAATCAGCCCCAGCATTTT. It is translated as CASSIVTGFNQPQHF.

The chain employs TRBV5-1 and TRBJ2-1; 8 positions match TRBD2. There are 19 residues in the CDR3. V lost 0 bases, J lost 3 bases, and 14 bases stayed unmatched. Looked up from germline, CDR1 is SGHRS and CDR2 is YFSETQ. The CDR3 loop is CASSLEGSGTSPLYNEQFF. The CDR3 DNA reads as TGCGCCAGCAGCTTGGAAGGTAGCGGGACTTCGCCCCTCTACAATGAGCAGTTCTTC.

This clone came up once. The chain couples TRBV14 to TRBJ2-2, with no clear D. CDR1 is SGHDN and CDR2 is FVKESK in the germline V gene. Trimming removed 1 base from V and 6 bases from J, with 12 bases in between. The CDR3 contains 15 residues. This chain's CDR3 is CASSQGVRGAGELFF. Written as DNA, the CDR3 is TGTGCCAGCAGCCAAGGAGTAAGAGGCGCCGGGGAGCTGTTTTTT.

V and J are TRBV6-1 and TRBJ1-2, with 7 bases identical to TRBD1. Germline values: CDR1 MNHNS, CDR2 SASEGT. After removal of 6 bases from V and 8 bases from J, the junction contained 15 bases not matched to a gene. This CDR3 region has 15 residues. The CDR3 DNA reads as TGTGCCAGCAGGGTTCCGGGGACAGCCCGCCGGGGCTACACCTTC. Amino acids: CASRVPGTARRGYTF.

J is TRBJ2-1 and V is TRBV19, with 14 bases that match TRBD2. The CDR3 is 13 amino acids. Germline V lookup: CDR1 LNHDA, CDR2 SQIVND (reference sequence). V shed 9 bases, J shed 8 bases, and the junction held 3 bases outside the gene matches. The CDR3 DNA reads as TGTGCCAGCGGACTAGCGGGAGGATATGAGCAGTTCTTC. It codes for CASGLAGGYEQFF.

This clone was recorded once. For the CDR3, the DNA is TGTGCCACCAGCAGAGATAAGTGGGGGGAGAGCTCTGGAAACACCATATATTTT. It specifies CATSRDKWGESSGNTIYF. The J gene is TRBJ1-3, the V gene TRBV15; perhaps TRBD1 as D (5 bases). The CDR3 is made up of 18 amino acids. The germline V gene has CDR1 LNHNV and CDR2 YYDKDF (reference sequence). Trimming took 0 bases from V and 0 from J, leaving 15 bases between them.